This record concerns one T cell receptor (beta chain) sequence. Its cognate antigen is unknown. The record originates from a study of cytomegalovirus exposure and HLA in healthy donors. About the research overall: A prior analysis found about 120 million unique TCR beta sequences from approximately 190 million T cells.

V was clipped by 1 base and J by 3 bases, with 12 bases between them. The CDR3 contains 15 residues. CDR1 and CDR2 from the germline V gene are SGHTA and FQGTGA. PCR amplification relied on 60 Vbeta primers (plus 13 Jbeta primers). Some clones are missing from TCRdb's copy, which holds only in-frame ones; the method was immunoSEQ multiplex PCR. The sample lists under 300,000 clones; around 81% were seen once. Study-wide points: There were some public TCRs occurring in many donors, but most TCR sequences were rare. Among immune exposure information, only CMV serostatus was available.

This chain connects TRBV7-3 to TRBJ1-2, with a tentative D call TRBD1 (6 bases). This sequence was found in a woman aged 60-70 years in good health and CMV-seropositive. The sequenced sample consisted of PBMCs. The CDR3: CASSLKSGADYGYTF. The CDR3 DNA is TGTGCCAGCAGCTTAAAGTCAGGGGCGGACTATGGCTACACCTTC.